The T cell receptor (beta chain) described here comes from a study of blood T cell repertoires in COVID-19. Study at large: Sites in the United States, Italy and Spain provided acute and convalescent COVID-19 samples. Nucleic acid was either cDNA or gDNA, and it came from T cells, B-cell-depleted T cells, or PBMCs.

Under the authors' procedure: Amplification from reference gene primers served as the basis for estimated nucleated cell counts. Using immunoSEQ multiplex PCR, the repertoire was profiled, and TCRdb retains in-frame clones only, with some absent. V, J and clone size were drawn from that table, and D and trimming were deduced from the DNA. The data contain about 480,000 clones, 89% of them singletons. CDR1 is MNHEY, CDR2 SMNVEV, per germline (reference sequence). The V end lost 6 bases, the J end lost 1 base, and 12 bases lay between the germline ends. This CDR3 has 15 amino acids. The genes are TRBV27 and TRBJ2-2, with D possibly being TRBD2 (6 bases). The material sequenced was peripheral blood. The sequence was collected from a man between 18 and 35 years old with COVID-19, enrolled during active disease. CDR3 nucleotide sequence: TGTGCCAGCAGCCCATCTAGCGTGAACACCGGGGAGCTGTTTTTT. It yields the protein CASSPSSVNTGELFF.